This passage covers 4 T cell receptor beta chains from one sample sequenced in a study of cytomegalovirus exposure and HLA in healthy donors. In the PCR, 60 Vbeta and 13 Jbeta primers were used. Profiling relied on immunoSEQ multiplex PCR, and the TCRdb table lists in-frame clones only, not all of them. The sample lists more than 150,000 clones, 81% occurring once. Sequencing was carried out using PBMCs. The receptors derive from a woman between 25 and 40 years old in good health and CMV-seronegative.

The chain recombines TRBV6-5 with TRBJ1-5, with D possibly TRBD1 on 5 matching bases. This CDR3 contains 14 residues. V lost 2 bases and J 5 bases, leaving 10 bases between the germline ends. Germline lookup yields CDR1 MNHEY and CDR2 SVGAGI. Here the CDR3 reads CASSYKWGDQPQHF. The CDR3 nucleotides read TGTGCCAGCAGTTACAAGTGGGGGGATCAGCCCCAGCATTTT.

The sample holds one count of this clone. The chain uses TRBV11-2 and TRBJ2-2, with 15 positions matching TRBD2. J lost 5 bases, V lost 3 bases, and 7 bases had no gene match. Germline values: CDR1 SGHAT, CDR2 FQNNGV. The CDR3 consists of 18 residues. Here the CDR3 DNA reads TGTGCCAGCAGCTTCCCGGGACTAGCGGGAGGCCGGACCGGGGAGCTGTTTTTT. It translates to CASSFPGLAGGRTGELFF.

The rearrangement joins TRBV18 to TRBJ2-5, with 13 bases fitting TRBD2. Germline trimming cut 2 bases from V and 4 bases from J; bases unmatched to any gene: 4. Germline CDR1 and CDR2: KGHSH and LQKENI. The CDR3 runs 16 residues. CDR3 region: CASSPGTSGDRETQYF. The CDR3 DNA reads as TGTGCCAGCTCACCAGGGACTAGCGGGGATAGAGAGACCCAGTACTTC.

For this clone: The junction and the germline gene differ at one end; a read error may be behind it. This sequence joins TRBV5-4 and TRBJ2-6, with 7 positions matching TRBD1. This CDR3 is 15 amino acids long. The germline V gene encodes CDR1 SGHNT and CDR2 YYREEE (reference sequence). The CDR3 DNA reads as TGTGCCAGCACGACAGGGCCGTCTGGGGCCAACGGCCTGACTTTC. Translated: CASTTGPSGANGLTF.